The 7 T cell receptor beta chains presented below share a single source sample, sequenced in a study of Ad26.COV2.S vaccination and SARS-CoV-2 variants. The table came from immunoSEQ multiplex PCR; TCRdb's copy has only in-frame clones and leaves some out. The data contain 380,000 or so clones, 83% of them singletons. Stated treatment: roughly 18 received Ad26.COV2.S at low or high dose, single or two shots; five or six received placebo; per-sample allocation not given. Samples were taken on day 63 after the first vaccine or placebo injection. This specimen was peripheral blood, taken in a trial of Ad26.COV2.S vaccine versus placebo. These receptors came from a person between 18 and 65 years old who received the Ad26.COV2.S COVID-19 vaccine or a placebo.

This clone appeared a few times. The chain recombines TRBV27 with TRBJ1-6; TRBD1 might be the D (5 bases). CDR1 is MNHEY, CDR2 SMNVEV, per germline (reference sequence). V shed 2 bases and J shed 10 bases, with 15 bases lying between them. There are 15 residues in the CDR3. The CDR3 reads CASSLGQGTYSPLHF. CDR3 in DNA: TGTGCCAGCAGTTTAGGTCAGGGCACGTACTCACCCCTCCACTTT.

V and J are TRBV10-1 and TRBJ2-3; a weak D match, TRBD1 (5 bases). Trimming stripped 3 bases from V and 4 bases from J, with 8 bases between. CDR1 WNHNN and CDR2 SYGVQD come from the germline V gene (reference sequence). The CDR3 runs to 13 residues. The CDR3 is CASSDPGPDTQYF. CDR3 sequence (DNA): TGCGCCAGCAGTGACCCAGGGCCAGATACGCAGTATTTT.

The rearrangement links TRBV3-1 (or the pseudogene TRBV3-2) to TRBJ2-4; maybe TRBD2 (5 bases). The CDR3 totals 15 residues. CDR1 is LGHDT, CDR2 YNNKEL, per germline (reference sequence). Trimming stripped 0 bases from V and 15 bases from J, with 21 bases between. The CDR3 coding sequence is TGTGCCAGCAGCCAAGACGGACTCGCTTCGGGAAACACGTACTTC. Translated, it gives CASSQDGLASGNTYF.

The chain carries TRBV2 and TRBJ1-5, with 12 bases matching TRBD1. CDR1 and CDR2 (germline): SNHLY, FYNNEI. With 3 bases clipped from V and 5 bases from J, the junction kept 5 bases outside the gene matches. CDR3 length: 16 residues. The chain's CDR3 is CASSDWGQGADQPQHF. CDR3 DNA: TGTGCCAGCAGTGACTGGGGACAGGGGGCCGATCAGCCCCAGCATTTT.

This chain connects TRBV4-3 to TRBJ2-7; D call uncertain. Deletions cut 1 base from V and 9 bases from J, with 13 bases between. The length of the CDR3 is 13 residues. Per the germline V gene, CDR1 is LGHNA and CDR2 is YSLEER. For the CDR3, the DNA is TGCGCCAGCAGCCAAGGGGTCCTAAAGGGGCAGTACTTC. This translates into CASSQGVLKGQYF.

The rearrangement uses TRBV3-1 (or the pseudogene TRBV3-2) and TRBJ1-4; D not resolved. Germline loops: CDR1 LGHDT, CDR2 YNNKEL (reference sequence). There are 17 residues in the CDR3. V was trimmed by 0 bases and J by 5 bases, leaving 16 bases between them. The CDR3 is CASSQDGSHSPNEKLFF. The CDR3 DNA reads as TGTGCCAGCAGCCAAGACGGCTCTCACAGCCCGAATGAAAAACTGTTTTTT.

The chain couples TRBV12-3 or TRBV12-4 to TRBJ2-7; possible D gene TRBD1, 6 bases. Deletions cut 1 base from V and 5 bases from J, with 6 bases between. The CDR3 runs to 12 residues. The chain's CDR3 is CASSLGGHEQYF. CDR3 nucleotide sequence: TGTGCCAGCAGTTTAGGGGGGCACGAGCAGTACTTC.